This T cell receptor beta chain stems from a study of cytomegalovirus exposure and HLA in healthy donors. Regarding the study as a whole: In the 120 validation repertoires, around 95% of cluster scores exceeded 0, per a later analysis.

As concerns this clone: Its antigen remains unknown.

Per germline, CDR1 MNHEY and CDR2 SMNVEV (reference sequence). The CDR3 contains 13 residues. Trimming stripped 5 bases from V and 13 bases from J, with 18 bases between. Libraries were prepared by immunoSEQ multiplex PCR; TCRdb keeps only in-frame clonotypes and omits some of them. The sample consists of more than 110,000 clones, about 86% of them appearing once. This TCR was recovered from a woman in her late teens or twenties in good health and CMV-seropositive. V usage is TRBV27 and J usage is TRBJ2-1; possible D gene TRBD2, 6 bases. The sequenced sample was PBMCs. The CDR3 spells CASSPGDSQTQFF. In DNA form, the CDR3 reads TGTGCCAGCAGTCCTGGGGACTCCCAAACACAGTTCTTC.